The rows below give T cell receptor beta chains drawn from one sample of a study of T cell repertoires in cytomegalovirus infection. In TCRdb, the reads were re-called with MiXCR into one record per CDR3 protein. The table lists around 350,000 distinct CDR3 sequences, 15% to 20% of them singletons. Sequencing used PBMCs. These receptors were collected from a human donor in good health (CMV status not recorded). Some clones in this sample may be carry-over from other donors' samples. Each CDR3 is given without its conserved first and last residue. Expanded clones are given a class, and other clones once, few, many or no size at all.

>many|TRBV4-3|TRBJ2-1
ASSQVGNEQF
>few|TRBV12-3/TRBV12-4|TRBJ2-5
ASRPGHQETQY
>-|TRBV7-6|TRBJ2-1
ASSLTPSDGSDNEQF
>few|TRBV5-6|TRBJ1-5
ASPDRVGQPQH
>few|TRBV5-6|TRBJ1-3
ASSLPGVTGNTIY
>few|TRBV6-6|TRBJ1-3
ASSKWGTGNTIY
>few|TRBV25-1|TRBJ1-4
ASATTGEKLF
>many|TRBV6-1|TRBJ2-2
ASRSANTGELF
>many|TRBV11-2|TRBJ2-7
ASGRDRVEQY
>many|TRBV7-2|TRBJ2-5
ASSLVIQETQY
>few|TRBV7-9|TRBJ2-7
ASSSYSGRSVHEQY
>many|TRBV28|TRBJ2-7
ASSRPGIRWYEQY
>few|TRBV4-1|TRBJ2-7
ASSQVGGEDEQY
>-|TRBV6-6|TRBJ1-5
ASSYSVRQPQH
>many|TRBV7-2|TRBJ1-5
ASSTRANQPQH
>-|TRBV2|TRBJ2-3
ASRGLAAPRSGTDTQY
>many|TRBV7-9|TRBJ2-2
ASRPNGRRGLF
>many|TRBV27|TRBJ2-7
ASSAGAGRTIYEQY
>-|TRBV20-1|TRBJ1-4
SARRSQSEKLF
>-|TRBV19|TRBJ2-7
ASKKRPLSVSGSYEQY
>many|TRBV10-3|TRBJ1-1
AISESQGRSEAF
>many|TRBV7-9|TRBJ1-1
ASRHNGGTEAF
>few|TRBV6-2/TRBV6-3|TRBJ2-7
ASSGQSSSYEQY
>many|TRBV2|TRBJ1-5
ASSLTDSNQPQH
>-|TRBV28|TRBJ2-7
ASSLDAARWYEQY
>few|TRBV2|TRBJ2-7
ASSESEGEQY
>-|TRBV5-1|TRBJ2-1
ASSPGSLAGSYNEQF
>many|TRBV6-2/TRBV6-3|TRBJ1-1
ASSLWGNTEAF
>-|TRBV12-3/TRBV12-4|TRBJ2-3
ASRSGLGTDTQY
>few|TRBV5-1|TRBJ2-1
ASSLAPGLAYNEQF
>many|TRBV10-3|TRBJ1-1
AISESTGVNTEAF
>few|TRBV28|TRBJ2-7
ASSLGRGPLYEQY
>-|TRBV5-1|TRBJ1-2
ASSSQGRGGYT
>many|TRBV7-2|TRBJ1-4
ASSLDLTAEKLF
>many|TRBV7-2|TRBJ2-1
ASSLRDTYNEQF
>-|TRBV3-1|TRBJ1-2
ASSVYRTRGYT
>many|TRBV7-2|TRBJ1-2
ASSPDRGHGYT
>few|TRBV20-1|TRBJ2-5
SAQRYELDQETQY
>-|TRBV10-3|TRBJ1-5
AISESLGRTNQPQH
>few|TRBV7-2|TRBJ2-7
ASSYSRGGGREQY
>-|TRBV20-1|TRBJ2-7
SAKGLVGYEQY
>many|TRBV28|TRBJ2-5
ASSERLAPIGETQY
>-|TRBV4-3|TRBJ2-7
ASSQSAAQGSYEQY
>-|TRBV10-3|TRBJ2-7
AITPTGREQY
>many|TRBV7-2|TRBJ2-7
ASSSAGGHLTYEQY
>many|TRBV12-3/TRBV12-4|TRBJ1-4
ASSSRQGANEKLF
>many|TRBV7-8|TRBJ1-1
ASSLGRVGAEAF
>many|TRBV19|TRBJ1-1
ASMETANTEAF
>many|TRBV7-2|TRBJ2-2
ASSLGHRVAGELF
>many|TRBV7-2|TRBJ2-1
ASSPGSGAYNEQF
>-|TRBV12-3/TRBV12-4|TRBJ2-5
ASNGASDETQY
>-|TRBV20-1|TRBJ2-2
SATRLAGGPNTGELF
>-|TRBV2|TRBJ2-5
ASRATSGEIETQY
>-|TRBV15|TRBJ2-1
ATSRVWNEQF
>-|TRBV20-1|TRBJ1-3
SARPTGTGVGNTIY